This record covers a single TCR beta chain. Its specificity is unknown. The data are from a study of shared clonotypes between healthy human individuals. In the study overall: Donor composition was a couple of women and three men, aged 18 to 49.

In the CD4+ fraction, cells were divided into CD45RA+ naive and CD45RA-negative memory subsets. Whole-study results and caveats: The study found 4.5% to 6% of naive CD4 clonotypes shared across several donors.

The data were produced by immunoSEQ multiplex PCR, yet TCRdb's version contains in-frame clones alone and is incomplete. This sample has 2 million to 3 million clones, with approximately 93% found just once. CDR1 is SGHTA, CDR2 FQGNSA, per germline. The length of the CDR3 is 17 residues. With 4 bases clipped from V and 3 bases from J, the junction kept 12 bases outside the gene matches. The clonotype originates from a man between 18 and 35 years old in good health. Some clones in this sample may be carry-over from other donors' samples. Material for sequencing was naive CD4+ T cells from PBMCs. This sample's subset: CD45RA+ positively selected. The genes are TRBV7-2 and TRBJ2-7, with 10 bases aligning to TRBD1. As DNA, the CDR3 is TGTGCCAGCAGCTCTTATCCTCCGGGACAGGGGCTCTACGAGCAGTACTTC. The encoded protein is CASSSYPPGQGLYEQYF.